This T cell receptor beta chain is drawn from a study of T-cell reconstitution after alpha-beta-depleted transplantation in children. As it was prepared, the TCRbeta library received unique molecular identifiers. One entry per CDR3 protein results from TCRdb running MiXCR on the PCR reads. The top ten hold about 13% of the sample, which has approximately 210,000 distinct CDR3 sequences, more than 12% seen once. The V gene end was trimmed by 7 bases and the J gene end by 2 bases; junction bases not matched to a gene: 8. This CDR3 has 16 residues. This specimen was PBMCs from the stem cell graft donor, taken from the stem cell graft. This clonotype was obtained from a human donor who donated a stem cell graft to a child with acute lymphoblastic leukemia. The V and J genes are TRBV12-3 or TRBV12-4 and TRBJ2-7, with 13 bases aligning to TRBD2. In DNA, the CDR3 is TGTGCCAGCACTAGGGGGACTAGCGGGATGACCTACGAGCAGTACTTC. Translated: CASTRGTSGMTYEQYF.